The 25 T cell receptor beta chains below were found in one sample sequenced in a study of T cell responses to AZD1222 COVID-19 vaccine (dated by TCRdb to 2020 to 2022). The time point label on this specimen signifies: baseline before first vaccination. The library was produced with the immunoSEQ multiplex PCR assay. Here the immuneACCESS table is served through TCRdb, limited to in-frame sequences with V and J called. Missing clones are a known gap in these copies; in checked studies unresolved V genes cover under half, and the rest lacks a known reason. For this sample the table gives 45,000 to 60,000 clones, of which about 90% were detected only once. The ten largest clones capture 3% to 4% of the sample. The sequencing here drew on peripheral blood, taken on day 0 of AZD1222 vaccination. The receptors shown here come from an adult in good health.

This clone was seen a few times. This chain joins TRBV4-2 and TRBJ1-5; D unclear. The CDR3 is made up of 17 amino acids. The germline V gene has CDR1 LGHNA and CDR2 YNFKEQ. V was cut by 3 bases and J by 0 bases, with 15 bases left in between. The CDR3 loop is CASSQLKDSNSNQPQHF. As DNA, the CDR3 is TGTGCCAGCAGCCAGTTGAAGGACTCCAATAGCAATCAGCCCCAGCATTTT.

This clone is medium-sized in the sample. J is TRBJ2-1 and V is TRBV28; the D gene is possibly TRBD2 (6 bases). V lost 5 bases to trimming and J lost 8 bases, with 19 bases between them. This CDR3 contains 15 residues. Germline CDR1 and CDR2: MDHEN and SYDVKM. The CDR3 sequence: CASSPYLLGSYEQFF. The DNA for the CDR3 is TGTGCCAGCAGTCCATACTTGCTCGGGAGCTATGAGCAGTTCTTC.

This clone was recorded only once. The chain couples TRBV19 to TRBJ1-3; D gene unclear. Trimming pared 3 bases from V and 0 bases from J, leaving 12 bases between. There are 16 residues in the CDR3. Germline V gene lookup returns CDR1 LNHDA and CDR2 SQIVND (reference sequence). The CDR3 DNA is TGTGCCAGTAGTATTCCCCACAGCCTCTCTGGAAACACCATATATTTT. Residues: CASSIPHSLSGNTIYF. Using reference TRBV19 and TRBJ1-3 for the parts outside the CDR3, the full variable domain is DGGITQSPKYLFRKEGQNVTLSCEQNLNHDAMYWYRQDPGQGLRLIYYSQIVNDFQKGDIAEGYSVSREKKESFPLTVTSAQKNPTAFYLCASSIPHSLSGNTIYFGEGSWLTVV.

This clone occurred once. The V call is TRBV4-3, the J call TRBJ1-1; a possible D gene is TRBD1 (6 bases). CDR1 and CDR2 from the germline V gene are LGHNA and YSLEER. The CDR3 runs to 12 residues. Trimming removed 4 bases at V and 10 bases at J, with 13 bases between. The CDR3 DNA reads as TGCGCCAGCAGCCGGACCAGGGGCGCAGCTTTCTTT. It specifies CASSRTRGAAFF.

The chain's CDR3 is CASSLPETGLDEKLFF. CDR3 DNA: TGTGCCAGCTCACTCCCCGAAACAGGGTTGGATGAAAAACTGTTTTTT. The gene calls are TRBV18 and TRBJ1-4, with D possibly TRBD1 on 6 matching bases. Germline assignment: CDR1 KGHSH and CDR2 LQKENI. Trimming took 4 bases from V and 6 from J, leaving 18 bases between them. This CDR3 has 16 residues.

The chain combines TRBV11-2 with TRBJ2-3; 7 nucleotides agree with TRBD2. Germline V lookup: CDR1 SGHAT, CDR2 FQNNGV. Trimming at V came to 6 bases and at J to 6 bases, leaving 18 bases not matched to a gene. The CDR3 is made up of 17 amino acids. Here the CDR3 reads CASSSGGGSGEGDTQYF. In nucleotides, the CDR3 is TGTGCCAGCAGTTCCGGGGGTGGGAGCGGGGAAGGGGATACGCAGTATTTT. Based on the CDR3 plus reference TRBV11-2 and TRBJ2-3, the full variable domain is EAGVAQSPRYKIIEKRQSVAFWCNPISGHATLYWYQQILGQGPKLLIQFQNNGVVDDSQLPKDRFSAERLKGVDSTLKIQPAKLEDSAVYLCASSSGGGSGEGDTQYFGPGTRLTVL.

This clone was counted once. This chain's CDR3 is CASSAGSYTEAFF. Here the CDR3 DNA reads TGTGCCAGCAGCGCCGGGTCTTACACTGAAGCTTTCTTT. The rearrangement uses TRBV9 and TRBJ1-1; no definite D call. The V gene's germline CDR1 is SGDLS and CDR2 YYNGEE. Trimming removed 3 bases at V and 3 bases at J, with 9 bases between. The CDR3 runs to 13 residues.

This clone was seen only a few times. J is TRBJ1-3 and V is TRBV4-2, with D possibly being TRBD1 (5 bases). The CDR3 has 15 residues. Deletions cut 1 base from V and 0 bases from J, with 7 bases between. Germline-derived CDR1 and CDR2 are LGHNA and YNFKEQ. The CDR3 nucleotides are TGTGCCAGCAGCCAAGCCAGGGACTCTGGAAACACCATATATTTT. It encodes CASSQARDSGNTIYF.

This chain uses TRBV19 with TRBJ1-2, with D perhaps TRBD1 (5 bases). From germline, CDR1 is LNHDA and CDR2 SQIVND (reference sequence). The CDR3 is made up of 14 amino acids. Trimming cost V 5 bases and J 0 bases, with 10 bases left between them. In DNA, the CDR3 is TGTGCCAGTAGTCCCCAGGGTGCTAACTATGGCTACACCTTC. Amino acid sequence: CASSPQGANYGYTF.

The CDR3 region has the DNA TGTGCCAGCAGTGAAAGCTCGGGGTTCGTCTACGAGCAGTACTTC. This codes for CASSESSGFVYEQYF. J is TRBJ2-7 and V is TRBV6-1, with D possibly matching TRBD2 (5 bases). This CDR3 region has 15 residues. CDR1 MNHNS and CDR2 SASEGT come from the germline V gene. The germline V and J ends were trimmed by 2 bases and 3 bases, with 14 bases remaining between them.

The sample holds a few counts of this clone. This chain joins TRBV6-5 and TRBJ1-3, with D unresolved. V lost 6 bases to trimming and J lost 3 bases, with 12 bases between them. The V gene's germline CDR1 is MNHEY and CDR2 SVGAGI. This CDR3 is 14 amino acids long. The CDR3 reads CASRSGMGGNTIYF. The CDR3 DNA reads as TGTGCCAGCAGGTCCGGGATGGGTGGAAACACCATATATTTT.

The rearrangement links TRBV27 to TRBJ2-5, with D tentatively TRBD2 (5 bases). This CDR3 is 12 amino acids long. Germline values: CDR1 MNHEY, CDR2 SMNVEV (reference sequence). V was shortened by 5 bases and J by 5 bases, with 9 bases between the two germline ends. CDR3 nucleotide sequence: TGTGCCAGCAGTACATCGGGGGAGACCCAGTACTTC. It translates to CASSTSGETQYF.

The CDR3 loop reads CASSPGTENTGELFF. CDR3 bases: TGTGCCAGCAGCCCAGGGACAGAAAACACCGGGGAGCTGTTTTTT. The rearrangement uses TRBV7-9 and TRBJ2-2, with 7 bases lining up with TRBD1. The CDR3 sequence is 15 residues long. Germline V gene data show CDR1 as SEHNR and CDR2 as FQNEAQ (reference sequence). V gave up 5 bases and J gave up 2 bases; unmatched junction bases: 5.

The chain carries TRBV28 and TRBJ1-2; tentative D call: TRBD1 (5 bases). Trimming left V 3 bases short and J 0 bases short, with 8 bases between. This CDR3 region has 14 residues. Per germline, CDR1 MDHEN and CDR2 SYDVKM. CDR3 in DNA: TGTGCCAGCAGTTTTTCAGGGACTAACTATGGCTACACCTTC. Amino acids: CASSFSGTNYGYTF.

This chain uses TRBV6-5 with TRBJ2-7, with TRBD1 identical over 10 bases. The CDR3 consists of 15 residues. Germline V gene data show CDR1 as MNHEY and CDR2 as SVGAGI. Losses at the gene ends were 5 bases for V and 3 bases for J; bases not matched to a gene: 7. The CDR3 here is CASSRGTGDVYEQYF. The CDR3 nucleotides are TGTGCCAGCAGTCGCGGGACAGGGGATGTCTACGAGCAGTACTTC.

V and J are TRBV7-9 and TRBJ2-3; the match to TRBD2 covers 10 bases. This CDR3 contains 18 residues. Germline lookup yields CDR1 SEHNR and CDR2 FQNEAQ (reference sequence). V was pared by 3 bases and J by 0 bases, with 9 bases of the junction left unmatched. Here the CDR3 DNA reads TGTGCCAGCAGCTTTCCTAGCGGGGGATTTCAAAGCACAGATACGCAGTATTTT. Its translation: CASSFPSGGFQSTDTQYF.

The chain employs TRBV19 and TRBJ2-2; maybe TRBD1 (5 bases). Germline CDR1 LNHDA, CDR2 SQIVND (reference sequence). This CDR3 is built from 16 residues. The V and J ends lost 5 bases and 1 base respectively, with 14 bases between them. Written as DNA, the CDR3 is TGTGCCAGTAGTCCGCAGGGCGCTGGGAACACCGGGGAGCTGTTTTTT. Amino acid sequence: CASSPQGAGNTGELFF.

CDR3 region: CASSAEARQAQYF. As DNA, the CDR3 is TGTGCCAGCAGTGCGGAGGCCCGGCAGGCCCAGTACTTC. The chain carries TRBV2 and TRBJ2-5; D possibly corresponds to TRBD2 (5 bases). Germline V gene lookup returns CDR1 SNHLY and CDR2 FYNNEI. The CDR3 totals 13 residues. V dropped 4 bases and J dropped 9 bases, with 15 bases sitting between them.

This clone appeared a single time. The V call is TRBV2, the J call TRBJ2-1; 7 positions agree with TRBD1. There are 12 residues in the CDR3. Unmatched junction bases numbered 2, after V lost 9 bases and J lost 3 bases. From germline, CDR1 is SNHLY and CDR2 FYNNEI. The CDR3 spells CARTGNYNEQFF. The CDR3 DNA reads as TGTGCCAGGACAGGGAACTACAATGAGCAGTTCTTC.

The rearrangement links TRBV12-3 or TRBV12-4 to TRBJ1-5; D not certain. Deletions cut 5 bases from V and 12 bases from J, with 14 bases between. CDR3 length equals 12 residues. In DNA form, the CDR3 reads TGTGCCAGCAGTGGCGCTGGGAAGCTCCAGCATTTT. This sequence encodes CASSGAGKLQHF.

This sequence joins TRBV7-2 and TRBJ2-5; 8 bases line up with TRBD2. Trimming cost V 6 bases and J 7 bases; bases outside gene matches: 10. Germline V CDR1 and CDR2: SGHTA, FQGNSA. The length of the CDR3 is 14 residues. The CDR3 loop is CASRRLAIPGTQYF. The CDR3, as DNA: TGTGCCAGCAGACGACTAGCGATCCCTGGGACCCAGTACTTC.

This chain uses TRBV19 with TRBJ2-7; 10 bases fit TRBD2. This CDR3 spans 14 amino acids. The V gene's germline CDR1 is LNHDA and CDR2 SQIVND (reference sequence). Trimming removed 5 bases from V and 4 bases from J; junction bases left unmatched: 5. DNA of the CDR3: TGTGCCAGTAGTTTCACTAGCGGGGAGTACGAGCAGTACTTC. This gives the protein CASSFTSGEYEQYF.

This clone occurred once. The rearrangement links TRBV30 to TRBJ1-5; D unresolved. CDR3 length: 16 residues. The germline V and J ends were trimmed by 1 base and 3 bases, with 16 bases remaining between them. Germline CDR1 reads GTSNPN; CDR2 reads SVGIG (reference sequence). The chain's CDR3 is CAWSDRIGQTNQPQHF. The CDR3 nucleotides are TGTGCCTGGAGTGACCGCATCGGGCAGACCAATCAGCCCCAGCATTTT.

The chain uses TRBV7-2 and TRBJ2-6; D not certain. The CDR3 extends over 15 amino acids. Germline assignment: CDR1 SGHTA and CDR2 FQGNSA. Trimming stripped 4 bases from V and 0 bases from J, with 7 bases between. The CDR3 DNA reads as TGTGCCAGCAGCTCTTACTTCTCTGGGGCCAACGTCCTGACTTTC. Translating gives CASSSYFSGANVLTF. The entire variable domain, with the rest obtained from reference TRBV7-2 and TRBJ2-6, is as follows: GAGVSQSPSNKVTEKGKDVELRCDPISGHTALYWYRQSLGQGLEFLIYFQGNSAPDKSGLPSDRFSAERTGGSVSTLTIQRTQQEDSAVYLCASSSYFSGANVLTFGAGSRLTVL.

CDR3 loop: CASSSPGRPYYGYTF. CDR3 nucleotides: TGTGCCAGCAGTTCGCCCGGCAGGCCCTACTATGGCTACACCTTC. V usage is TRBV28 and J usage is TRBJ1-2; D gene ambiguous. The CDR3 is made up of 15 amino acids. Trimming removed 4 bases from V and 3 bases from J, with 15 bases in between. Germline V gene data show CDR1 as MDHEN and CDR2 as SYDVKM.